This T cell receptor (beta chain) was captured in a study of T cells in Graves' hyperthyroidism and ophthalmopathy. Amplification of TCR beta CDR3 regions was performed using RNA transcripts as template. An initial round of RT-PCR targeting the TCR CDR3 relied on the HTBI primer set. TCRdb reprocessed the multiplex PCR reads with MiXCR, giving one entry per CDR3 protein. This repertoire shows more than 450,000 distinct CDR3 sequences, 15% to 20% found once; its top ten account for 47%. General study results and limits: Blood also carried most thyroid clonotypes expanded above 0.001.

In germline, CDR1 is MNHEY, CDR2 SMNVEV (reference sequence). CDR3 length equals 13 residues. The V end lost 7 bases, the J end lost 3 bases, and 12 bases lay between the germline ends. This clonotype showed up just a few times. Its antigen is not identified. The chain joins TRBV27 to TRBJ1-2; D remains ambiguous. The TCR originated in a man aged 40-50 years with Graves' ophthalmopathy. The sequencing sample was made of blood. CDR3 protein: CASTLPGDYGYTF. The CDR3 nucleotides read TGTGCCAGCACCCTACCCGGAGACTATGGCTACACCTTC.